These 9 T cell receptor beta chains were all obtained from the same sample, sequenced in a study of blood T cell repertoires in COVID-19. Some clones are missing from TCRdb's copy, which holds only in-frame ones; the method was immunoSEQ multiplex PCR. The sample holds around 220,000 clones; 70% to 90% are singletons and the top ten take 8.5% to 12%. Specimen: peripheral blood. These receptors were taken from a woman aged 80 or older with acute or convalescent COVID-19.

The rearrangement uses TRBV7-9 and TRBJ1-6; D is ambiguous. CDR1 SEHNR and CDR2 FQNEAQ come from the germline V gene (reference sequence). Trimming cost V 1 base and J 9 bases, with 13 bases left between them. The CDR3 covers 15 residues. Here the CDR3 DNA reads TGTGCCAGCAGCTTAGACGCAGGAGGGAGTTCACCCCTCCACTTT. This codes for CASSLDAGGSSPLHF.

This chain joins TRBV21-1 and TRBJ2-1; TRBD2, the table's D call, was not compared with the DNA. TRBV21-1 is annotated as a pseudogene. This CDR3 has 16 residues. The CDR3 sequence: CASSKAAGPINNEQFF. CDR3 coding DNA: TGTGCCAGCAGCAAAGCGGCGGGCCCAATCAACAATGAGCAGTTCTTC.

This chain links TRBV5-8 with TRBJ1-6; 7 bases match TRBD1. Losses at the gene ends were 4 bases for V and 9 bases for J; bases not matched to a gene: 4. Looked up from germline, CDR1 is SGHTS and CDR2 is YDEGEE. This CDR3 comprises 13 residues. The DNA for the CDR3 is TGTGCCAGCAGCCAGGGGGAGAGTTCACCCCTCCACTTT. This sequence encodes CASSQGESSPLHF.

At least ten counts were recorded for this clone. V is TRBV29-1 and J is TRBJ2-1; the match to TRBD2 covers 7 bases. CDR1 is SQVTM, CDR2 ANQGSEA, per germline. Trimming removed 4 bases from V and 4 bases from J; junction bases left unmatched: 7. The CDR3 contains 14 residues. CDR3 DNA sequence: TGCAGCGTTGTAACGTGGGGGGGGTACAATGAGCAGTTCTTC. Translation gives CSVVTWGGYNEQFF.

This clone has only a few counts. The CDR3 nucleotides read TGTGCCAGCAGCCCACTAGCGGGAGCGGGCGGGGAGCTGTTTTTT. As protein: CASSPLAGAGGELFF. This chain joins TRBV3-1 (or the pseudogene TRBV3-2) and TRBJ2-2; TRBD2 aligns across 11 bases. V shed 4 bases and J 7 bases; nucleotides not matched to a gene: 5. Looked up from germline, CDR1 is LGHDT and CDR2 is YNNKEL (reference sequence). The CDR3 covers 15 residues.

The CDR3 spells CASRDSPGQSNQPQHF. As DNA, the CDR3 is TGTGCCAGCAGGGATTCACCGGGACAGAGCAATCAGCCCCAGCATTTT. The chain joins TRBV2 to TRBJ1-5; TRBD1 agrees at 7 bases. CDR3 length: 16 amino acids. The trim removed 6 bases at V and 1 base at J, leaving 9 bases unmatched. Germline V CDR1 and CDR2: SNHLY, FYNNEI.

CDR3 amino acids: CASGQTYGYTF. CDR3 bases: TGTGCCAGCGGCCAGACATATGGCTACACCTTC. The V and J genes are TRBV6-2 or TRBV6-3 and TRBJ1-2; no clear D gene. Germline V lookup: CDR1 MNHEY, CDR2 SVGEGT. This CDR3 is 11 amino acids long. V gave up 8 bases and J gave up 5 bases, with 9 bases separating them.

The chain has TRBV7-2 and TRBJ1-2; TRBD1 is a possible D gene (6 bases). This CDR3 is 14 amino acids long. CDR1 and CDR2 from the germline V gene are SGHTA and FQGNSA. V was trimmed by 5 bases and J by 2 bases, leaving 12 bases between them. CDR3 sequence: CASSPRQVNYGYTF. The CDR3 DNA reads TGTGCCAGCAGCCCTCGACAGGTGAACTATGGCTACACCTTC.

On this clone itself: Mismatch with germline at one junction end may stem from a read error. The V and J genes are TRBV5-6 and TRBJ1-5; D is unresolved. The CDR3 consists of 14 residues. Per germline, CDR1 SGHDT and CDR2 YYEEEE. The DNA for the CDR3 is TGTGCCAGCAGCTTAGCAGGTTTCAATCGGCCCCAGCATTTT. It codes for CASSLAGFNRPQHF.